Sequencing of this T cell receptor (beta chain) was carried out in a study of blood T cells in healthy people across ages. The V gene lost 5 bases and the J gene lost 0 bases, with 11 bases spanning the gap. Germline V CDR1 and CDR2: LNHDA, SQIVND (reference sequence). The CDR3 contains 14 residues. A sample-barcoded 5' primer and a J-beta primer mix were used in a second PCR of about 7 to 11 cycles. TCRdb re-derived calls from the 5' RACE reads in MiXCR, one entry per CDR3 protein. The data show 700,000 to 850,000 distinct CDR3 sequences, with 36% seen just once and 10% to 15% held by the top ten. The V and J genes are TRBV19 and TRBJ2-7; tentative D call: TRBD1 (6 bases). Specimen: blood. The sequence was collected from a man aged 18 to 30 in good health. CDR3 protein: CASSPGEYSYEQYF. The CDR3 DNA sequence: TGTGCCAGTAGTCCAGGGGAATACTCCTACGAGCAGTACTTC.